The rows below give T cell receptor beta chains drawn from one sample of a study of beta chain features in type 1 diabetes. TCRdb's table, derived via immunoSEQ multiplex PCR, lists solely in-frame clones and lacks some. The data contain 110,000 to 150,000 clones, around a tenth of them singletons. Source material: central memory CD4+ T cells from blood. The receptor source for this set is a man younger than 30 in good health. CDR3s include the opening cysteine and the closing phenylalanine or tryptophan.

j_call v_call cdr3_length cdr3_aa
TRBJ2-1 TRBV11-2 14 CASSQSRTSYEQFF
TRBJ2-2 TRBV30 14 CAWTRGLNTGELFF
TRBJ2-3 TRBV27 14 CASSLRGPIDTQYF
TRBJ2-1 TRBV7-2 12 CASSSRGYEQFF
TRBJ1-5 TRBV7-2 15 CASSRKTDSNQPQHF
TRBJ2-1 TRBV28 14 CASRGQQGAYEQFF
TRBJ1-1 TRBV6-5 14 CASSSRTGHTEAFF
TRBJ1-1 TRBV19 10 CASGDREAFF
TRBJ2-3 TRBV2 12 CASRASADTQYF
TRBJ2-5 TRBV5-1 13 CASSSPDRETQYF
TRBJ1-1 TRBV6-1 13 CASKAQHNTEAFF
TRBJ2-5 TRBV7-3 13 CASSVHQQETQYF
TRBJ2-5 TRBV7-9 14 CASSWSEGAIRQYF
TRBJ2-5 TRBV5-4 17 CASSLAGVAGGRETQYF
TRBJ2-3 TRBV7-2 15 CASSGTSGQTDTQYF
TRBJ2-1 TRBV14 17 CASSRRTSGGALYEQFF
TRBJ2-3 TRBV2 16 CASSHTLAGRTDTQYF
TRBJ1-1 TRBV19 12 CASSYRNTEAFF
TRBJ2-1 TRBV6-4 15 CASSIGQGPYNEQFF
TRBJ2-1 TRBV7-6 17 CASSLGSLRSTYNEQFF
TRBJ2-3 TRBV7-9 15 CASSTRDREGDTQYF
TRBJ2-1 TRBV6-5 13 CASSYRQGGEQFF
TRBJ2-1 TRBV19 16 CASSMAGTGGGNEQFF
TRBJ2-5 TRBV4-2 14 CASSQAQGVETQYF
TRBJ2-7 TRBV28 13 CASSLAKTGEQYF
TRBJ1-5 TRBV4-2 15 CASSQPGQTNQPQHF
TRBJ2-3 TRBV11-2 17 CASSLGASGGASDTQYF
TRBJ2-2 TRBV9 15 CASSVVLQGAGELFF
TRBJ2-1 TRBV5-1 16 CASSSLAGGTYNEQFF
TRBJ1-5 TRBV7-9 15 CASSRTGGENQPQHF
TRBJ2-1 TRBV7-2 16 CASSLRIGVAGGEQFF
TRBJ2-7 TRBV6-5 15 CASRITGTAPYEQYF
TRBJ2-5 TRBV18 13 CASSSGVEETQYF
TRBJ2-1 TRBV6-6 16 CASRSTTSGGYNEQFF
TRBJ2-6 TRBV19 15 CASTNRVSGANVLTF
TRBJ2-3 TRBV29-1 16 CSVEAPGTTSTDTQYF
TRBJ2-2 TRBV7-9 14 CASSFGTGGRELFF
TRBJ2-2 TRBV4-2 16 CASSQWGPNSTGELFF
TRBJ2-7 TRBV30 12 CAWESRGYEQYF
TRBJ2-7 TRBV4-1 15 CASSPILKGLGEQYF
TRBJ1-6 TRBV4-2 16 CASSQEGQGVISPLHF